This T cell receptor (beta chain) was sequenced in a study of T-cell reconstitution after alpha-beta-depleted transplantation in children. The germline V and J ends were trimmed by 8 bases and 5 bases, with 12 bases remaining between them. CDR1 and CDR2 (germline): ENHRY, SYGVKD. The CDR3 is 13 amino acids. A library of TCRbeta sequences, prepared with unique molecular identifiers, was generated. TCRdb analysed the PCR reads with MiXCR anew, one entry per CDR3 protein. The top ten clones hold roughly 3.3% of a sample with nearly 550,000 distinct CDR3 sequences, approximately 20% of them seen once. This clonotype turned up a few times.

This material consisted of PBMCs from the stem cell graft donor, taken from the stem cell graft. The V and J genes are TRBV10-3 and TRBJ1-4; D might be TRBD1 (6 bases). The clonotype comes from a human donor who donated a stem cell graft to a child with acute lymphoblastic leukemia. The CDR3 reads CAIHRDLNEKLFF. The CDR3 DNA follows: TGTGCCATCCACAGGGACTTGAATGAAAAACTGTTTTTT.